This TCR beta chain was found in a study of T cell responses to AZD1222 COVID-19 vaccine. This CDR3 region has 15 residues. Germline V CDR1 and CDR2: PRHDT, FYEKMQ (reference sequence). Trimming stripped 4 bases from V and 9 bases from J, with 16 bases between. Findings and caveats of the study: It was only after the peak T cell response that any repertoires were sampled. Clonal diversity was possibly underestimated, and white British individuals and females predominated among donors. Two doses of AZD1222 preceded a rise in Spike-specific TCR breadth and depth. Along spike, vaccine-associated CD4 TCRs were found throughout, with dominance at 160-218 and 743-854.

Produced via immunoSEQ multiplex PCR; TCRdb's table is partial and in-frame only. The data show about 180,000 clones, 85% to 90% seen once. Of note for this clone: The target antigen is unknown.

The sample here was peripheral blood, taken on day 0 of AZD1222 vaccination. This TCR came from an adult in good health. This chain joins TRBV13 and TRBJ1-6, with D possibly being TRBD1 (5 bases). The CDR3 DNA is TGTGCCAGCAGCTCCGCGGGGGGTACAATTTCACCCCTCCACTTT. As protein: CASSSAGGTISPLHF.